These 16 T cell receptor beta chains came from one sample sequenced in a study of blood T cell repertoires in COVID-19. Produced via immunoSEQ multiplex PCR; TCRdb's table is partial and in-frame only. Among approximately 110,000 clones listed, about 70% were seen once. Sequenced material: peripheral blood. These TCRs come from a man older than 75 with COVID-19, enrolled during active disease.

J is TRBJ2-1 and V is TRBV6-6; 8 nucleotides align to TRBD2. CDR3 length equals 15 residues. Germline V gene data show CDR1 as MNHNY and CDR2 as SVGAGI (reference sequence). The V and J ends lost 8 bases and 3 bases, in that order; junction bases with no gene match: 9. The CDR3 here is CASHAQAGVYNEQFF. The CDR3 DNA reads as TGTGCCAGCCACGCCCAAGCGGGAGTCTACAATGAGCAGTTCTTC.

The genes are TRBV19 and TRBJ1-2, with TRBD1 matching over 9 bases. The CDR3 runs 17 residues. CDR1 is LNHDA and CDR2 is SQIVND in the germline V gene (reference sequence). Trimming at V came to 2 bases and at J to 4 bases, leaving 11 bases not matched to a gene. The CDR3 region is CASSIISGTGSGYGYTF. DNA for the CDR3: TGTGCCAGTAGTATAATATCCGGGACAGGGTCTGGCTATGGCTACACCTTC.

This chain uses TRBV7-9 with TRBJ1-1, with 11 bases identical to TRBD1. Germline loops: CDR1 SEHNR, CDR2 FQNEAQ (reference sequence). Trimming removed 6 bases from V and 5 bases from J; junction bases left unmatched: 11. CDR3 size: 16 residues. CDR3 loop: CASRIGAGQGVTEAFF. The CDR3 coding sequence is TGTGCCAGCAGAATAGGCGCGGGACAGGGGGTAACTGAAGCTTTCTTT.

The gene calls are TRBV19 and TRBJ2-5, with D possibly TRBD2 on 5 matching bases. Trimming removed 6 bases from V and 5 bases from J, with 13 bases in between. Germline-derived CDR1 and CDR2 are LNHDA and SQIVND (reference sequence). The CDR3 runs 13 residues. The CDR3, as DNA: TGTGCCAGTAGGGAGGCTGCCGGGGAGACCCAGTACTTC. It encodes CASREAAGETQYF.

V usage is TRBV7-9 and J usage is TRBJ2-1, with 10 bases aligning to TRBD2. Germline CDR1 and CDR2: SEHNR and FQNEAQ (reference sequence). V was clipped by 1 base and J by 9 bases; unmatched bases: 12. The CDR3 totals 17 residues. The CDR3 nucleotides are TGTGCCAGCAGCTTAGGGCTAGCGGGAGCCAAAGGCCTTGAGCAGTTCTTC. Protein sequence: CASSLGLAGAKGLEQFF. Full variable domain (rest looked up from reference TRBV7-9 and TRBJ2-1): DTGVSQNPRHKITKRGQNVTFRCDPISEHNRLYWYRQTLGQGPEFLTYFQNEAQLEKSRLLSDRFSAERPKGSFSTLEIQRTEQGDSAMYLCASSLGLAGAKGLEQFFGPGTRLTVL.

There are a few counts of this clone. V and J are TRBV27 and TRBJ2-2; D is unclear. From germline, CDR1 is MNHEY and CDR2 SMNVEV (reference sequence). V gave up 6 bases and J gave up 4 bases, with 6 bases separating them. The CDR3 length is 12 residues. The CDR3 loop reads CASRPGTGELFF. The CDR3 DNA sequence: TGTGCCAGCAGACCGGGCACCGGGGAGCTGTTTTTT.

J is TRBJ2-7 and V is TRBV6-2 or TRBV6-3; tentative D call: TRBD2 (6 bases). Per germline, CDR1 MNHEY and CDR2 SVGEGT. V lost 7 bases and J lost 4, with 26 bases in between. The CDR3 extends over 17 amino acids. This CDR3 reads CASNPNPTGVQIYEQYF. CDR3 in DNA: TGTGCCAGCAACCCCAACCCTACGGGAGTACAGATTTACGAGCAGTACTTC.

This sequence joins TRBV7-2 and TRBJ2-7, with D perhaps TRBD1 (6 bases). Trimming took 3 bases from V and 1 from J, leaving 10 bases between them. This CDR3 is built from 14 residues. Germline CDR1 SGHTA, CDR2 FQGNSA. The CDR3 region has the DNA TGTGCCAGCAGCTTCACAGGGACGTCCTACGAGCAGTACTTC. Residues: CASSFTGTSYEQYF. The entire variable domain, with the rest obtained from reference TRBV7-2 and TRBJ2-7, is as follows: GAGVSQSPSNKVTEKGKDVELRCDPISGHTALYWYRQSLGQGLEFLIYFQGNSAPDKSGLPSDRFSAERTGGSVSTLTIQRTQQEDSAVYLCASSFTGTSYEQYFGPGTRLTVT.

V is TRBV28 and J is TRBJ2-3; a weak D match, TRBD1 (5 bases). The V and J ends lost 2 bases and 4 bases respectively, with 16 bases between them. The CDR3 sequence is 16 residues long. Germline V gives CDR1 MDHEN, CDR2 SYDVKM. CDR3 in amino acids: CASSLKPPGHSDTQYF. The CDR3 coding sequence is TGTGCCAGCAGTTTAAAGCCCCCCGGACACTCAGATACGCAGTATTTT.

V is TRBV18 and J is TRBJ2-2, with D tentatively TRBD1 (6 bases). The germline gives CDR1 KGHSH, CDR2 LQKENI. V was pared by 3 bases and J by 10 bases, with 9 bases between. CDR3 length equals 12 residues. Written as DNA, the CDR3 is TGTGCCAGCTCACCCGACAGGTCGGAGCTGTTTTTT. Encoded protein: CASSPDRSELFF. The whole variable domain, remainder taken from reference TRBV18 and TRBJ2-2, is NAGVMQNPRHLVRRRGQEARLRCSPMKGHSHVYWYRQLPEEGLKFMVYLQKENIIDESGMPKERFSAEFPKEGPSILRIQQVVRGDSAAYFCASSPDRSELFFGEGSRLTVL.

This sequence joins TRBV2 and TRBJ1-4, with D tentatively TRBD1 (5 bases). Per the germline V gene, CDR1 is SNHLY and CDR2 is FYNNEI. V lost 1 base to trimming and J lost 7 bases, with 10 bases between them. This CDR3 has 14 amino acids. The CDR3 sequence: CASSEGTHFEKLFF. The CDR3 DNA is TGTGCCAGCAGTGAAGGGACACATTTTGAAAAACTGTTTTTT.

The chain has TRBV6-5 and TRBJ1-5, with D unclear. Trimming cost V 6 bases and J 6 bases, with 15 bases left between them. The CDR3 has 14 amino acids. Germline assignment: CDR1 MNHEY and CDR2 SVGAGI. CDR3 loop: CASSLGSAGQPQHF. CDR3 in DNA: TGTGCCAGCAGCCTAGGTTCAGCGGGTCAGCCCCAGCATTTT.

This clone was recorded once. The chain has TRBV18 and TRBJ2-3; 9 nucleotides line up with TRBD1. CDR3 length equals 14 residues. The V gene's germline CDR1 is KGHSH and CDR2 LQKENI. V shed 6 bases and J 3 bases; nucleotides not matched to a gene: 4. DNA of the CDR3: TGTGCCAGCTCCCCCGGGACAGGGACAGATACGCAGTATTTT. It yields the protein CASSPGTGTDTQYF.

The count of this clone is one. The V call is TRBV9, the J call TRBJ1-3; TRBD1 might be the D (6 bases). The CDR3 has 15 amino acids. V gave up 4 bases and J gave up 7 bases, with 18 bases separating them. The germline CDR1 and CDR2 sequences are SGDLS and YYNGEE. The CDR3 DNA reads TGTGCCAGCAGCCCCGTGGTTGGGGGCAGGAACACCATATATTTT. As protein: CASSPVVGGRNTIYF.

V and J are TRBV5-1 and TRBJ2-5; weak D call: TRBD1 (5 bases). This CDR3 has 12 residues. V lost 7 bases and J lost 2, with 9 bases in between. The V gene's germline CDR1 is SGHRS and CDR2 YFSETQ. The CDR3 DNA follows: TGCGCCAGCTTCCGACAGCAAGAGACCCAGTACTTC. It translates to CASFRQQETQYF.

This chain links TRBV6-5 with TRBJ1-4; weak D call: TRBD1 (6 bases). V was cut by 3 bases and J by 2 bases, with 10 bases left in between. Germline V gives CDR1 MNHEY, CDR2 SVGAGI. The CDR3 sequence is 15 residues long. The CDR3 spells CASSYSRGTNEKLFF. As DNA, the CDR3 is TGTGCCAGCAGTTATTCCAGGGGTACTAATGAAAAACTGTTTTTT.